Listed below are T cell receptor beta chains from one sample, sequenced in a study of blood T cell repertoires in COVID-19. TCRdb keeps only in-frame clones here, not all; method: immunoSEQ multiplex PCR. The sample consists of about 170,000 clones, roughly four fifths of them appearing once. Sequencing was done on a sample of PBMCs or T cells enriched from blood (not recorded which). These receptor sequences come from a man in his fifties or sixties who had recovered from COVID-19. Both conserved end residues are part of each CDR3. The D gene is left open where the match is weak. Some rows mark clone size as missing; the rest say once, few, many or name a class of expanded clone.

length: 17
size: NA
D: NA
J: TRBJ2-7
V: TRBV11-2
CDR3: CASSSYRGPRDSYEQYF
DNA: TGTGCCAGCAGCTCATACAGAGGTCCGCGGGATTCCTACGAGCAGTACTTC

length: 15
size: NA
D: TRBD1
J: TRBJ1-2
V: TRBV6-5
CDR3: CASRTDRGSLYGYTF
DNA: TGTGCCAGCAGAACCGACAGGGGCTCCCTCTATGGCTACACCTTC

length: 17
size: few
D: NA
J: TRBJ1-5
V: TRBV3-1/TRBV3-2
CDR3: CASSQGSVGGGNQPQHF
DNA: TGTGCCAGCAGCCAAGGATCCGTCGGGGGGGGCAATCAGCCCCAGCATTTT

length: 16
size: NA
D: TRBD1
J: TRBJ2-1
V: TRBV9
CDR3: CASSVAGTGGQNEQFF
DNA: TGTGCCAGCAGCGTAGCTGGAACAGGGGGCCAGAATGAGCAGTTCTTC

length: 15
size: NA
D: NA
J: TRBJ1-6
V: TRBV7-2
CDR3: CASSSSQGNGSPLHF
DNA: TGTGCCAGCAGCTCGTCACAGGGCAACGGTTCACCCCTCCACTTT

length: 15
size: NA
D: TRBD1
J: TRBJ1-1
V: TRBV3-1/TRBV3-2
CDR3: CASSRQTGANTEAFF
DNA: TGTGCCAGCAGCCGCCAGACAGGGGCCAACACTGAAGCTTTCTTT

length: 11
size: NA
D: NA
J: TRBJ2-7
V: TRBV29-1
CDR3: CSVAQAYEQYF
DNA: TGCAGCGTTGCACAGGCCTACGAGCAGTACTTC

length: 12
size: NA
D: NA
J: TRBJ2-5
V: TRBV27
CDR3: CASRRVGEAQYF
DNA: TGTGCCAGCAGGAGGGTGGGAGAGGCCCAGTACTTC

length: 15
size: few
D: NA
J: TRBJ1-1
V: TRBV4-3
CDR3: CASSQDSAGNTEAFF
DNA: TGCGCCAGCAGCCAAGACTCCGCGGGGAACACTGAAGCTTTCTTT

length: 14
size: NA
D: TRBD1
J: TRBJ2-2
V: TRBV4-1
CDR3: CASSQGDRVLKPFF
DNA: TGCGCCAGCAGCCAAGGGGACAGGGTTCTAAAACCGTTTTTT

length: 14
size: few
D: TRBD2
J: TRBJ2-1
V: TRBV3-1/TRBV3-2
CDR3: CASSQASGGYEQFF
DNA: TGTGCCAGCAGCCAAGCTAGCGGGGGCTATGAGCAGTTCTTC

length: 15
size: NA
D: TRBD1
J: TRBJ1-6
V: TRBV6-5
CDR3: CASKLEDRERSPLHF
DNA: TGTGCCAGCAAGTTGGAGGACAGGGAAAGATCACCCCTCCACTTT

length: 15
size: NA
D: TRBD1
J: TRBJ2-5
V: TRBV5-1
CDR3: CASSLTGGWGETQYF
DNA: TGCGCCAGCAGCCTTACAGGGGGCTGGGGAGAGACCCAGTACTTC

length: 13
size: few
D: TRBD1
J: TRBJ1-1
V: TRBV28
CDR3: CASSRARDREAFF
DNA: TGTGCCAGCAGTCGGGCCCGGGACAGGGAAGCTTTCTTT

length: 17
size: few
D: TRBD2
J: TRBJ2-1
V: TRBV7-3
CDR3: CASSSGLAGGLRNEQFF
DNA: TGTGCCAGCAGCTCCGGACTAGCGGGGGGGCTAAGGAATGAGCAGTTCTTC

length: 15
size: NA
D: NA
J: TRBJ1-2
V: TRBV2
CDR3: CASRTGQTLNYGYTF
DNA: TGTGCCAGCAGGACCGGACAGACCCTTAACTATGGCTACACCTTC

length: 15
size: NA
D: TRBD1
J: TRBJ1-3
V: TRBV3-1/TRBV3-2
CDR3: CASSRLRDRENTIYF
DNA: TGTGCCAGCAGCCGCCTCCGGGACAGGGAAAACACCATATATTTT

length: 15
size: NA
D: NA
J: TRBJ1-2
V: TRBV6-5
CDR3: CASTEGGFGNYGYTF
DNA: TGTGCCAGCACCGAAGGAGGGTTCGGTAACTATGGCTACACCTTC

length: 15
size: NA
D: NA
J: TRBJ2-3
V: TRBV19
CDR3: CASSIDRQDTDTQYF
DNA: TGTGCCAGTAGTATAGACCGACAGGACACAGATACGCAGTATTTT

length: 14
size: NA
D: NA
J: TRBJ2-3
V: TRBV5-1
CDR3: CASSFRGASDTQYF
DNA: TGCGCCAGCAGCTTCCGGGGAGCGTCAGATACGCAGTATTTT

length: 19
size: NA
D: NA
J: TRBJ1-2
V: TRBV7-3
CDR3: CASSPRYPDRKNRPYGYTF
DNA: TGTGCCAGCAGCCCACGCTATCCCGACAGGAAAAATCGCCCCTATGGCTACACCTTC

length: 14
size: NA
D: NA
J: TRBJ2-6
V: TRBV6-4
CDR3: CASSTGSGANVLTF
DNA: TGTGCCAGCAGCACAGGGTCTGGGGCCAACGTCCTGACTTTC

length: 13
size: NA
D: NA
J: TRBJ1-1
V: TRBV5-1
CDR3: CASSVDRGTEAFF
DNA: TGCGCCAGCAGCGTTGACCGGGGGACTGAAGCTTTCTTT

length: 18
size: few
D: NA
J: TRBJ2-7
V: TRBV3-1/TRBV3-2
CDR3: CASSQVFSYVSPSYEQYF
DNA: TGTGCCAGCAGCCAAGTGTTCTCTTATGTTAGCCCATCCTACGAGCAGTACTTC